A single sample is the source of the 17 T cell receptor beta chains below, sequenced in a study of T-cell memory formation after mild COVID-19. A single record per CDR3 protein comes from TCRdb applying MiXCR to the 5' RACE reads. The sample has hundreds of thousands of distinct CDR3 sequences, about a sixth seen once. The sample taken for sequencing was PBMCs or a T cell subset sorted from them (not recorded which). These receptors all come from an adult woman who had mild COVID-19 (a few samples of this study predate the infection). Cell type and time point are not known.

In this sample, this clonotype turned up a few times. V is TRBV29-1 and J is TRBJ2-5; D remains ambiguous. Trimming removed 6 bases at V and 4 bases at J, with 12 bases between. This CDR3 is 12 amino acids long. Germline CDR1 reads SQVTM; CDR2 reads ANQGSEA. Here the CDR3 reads CSVLGWGETQYF. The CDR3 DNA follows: TGCAGCGTCCTAGGCTGGGGAGAGACCCAGTACTTC.

The CDR3 coding sequence is TGTGCCAGCACCTACAGCACAGATACGCAGTATTTT. This gives the protein CASTYSTDTQYF. The chain has TRBV12-3 or TRBV12-4 and TRBJ2-3; D uncertain. The V end was cut by 7 bases, the J end by 0 bases, with 5 bases between. The CDR3 contains 12 residues.

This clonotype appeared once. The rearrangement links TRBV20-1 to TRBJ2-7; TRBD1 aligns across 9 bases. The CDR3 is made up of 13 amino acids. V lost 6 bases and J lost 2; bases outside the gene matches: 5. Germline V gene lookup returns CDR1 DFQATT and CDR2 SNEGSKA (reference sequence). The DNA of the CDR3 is TGCAGTGCAGACAGGGGGACCCCCTACGAGCAGTACGTC. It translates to CSADRGTPYEQYV.

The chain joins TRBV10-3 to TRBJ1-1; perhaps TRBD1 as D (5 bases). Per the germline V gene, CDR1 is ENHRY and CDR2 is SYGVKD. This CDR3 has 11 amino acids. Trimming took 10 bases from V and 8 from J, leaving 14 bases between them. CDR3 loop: CATQGVREAFF. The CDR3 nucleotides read TGTGCCACCCAAGGGGTCAGGGAAGCTTTCTTT.

In DNA, the CDR3 is TGCGCCAGCAGGCTAGCGGGGGGCCAAGGCGAGCAGTACTTC. It yields the protein CASRLAGGQGEQYF. The chain uses TRBV5-1 and TRBJ2-7; 11 positions match TRBD2. This CDR3 region has 14 residues. Germline values: CDR1 SGHRS, CDR2 YFSETQ. Germline trimming cut 5 bases from V and 6 bases from J; bases unmatched to any gene: 7.

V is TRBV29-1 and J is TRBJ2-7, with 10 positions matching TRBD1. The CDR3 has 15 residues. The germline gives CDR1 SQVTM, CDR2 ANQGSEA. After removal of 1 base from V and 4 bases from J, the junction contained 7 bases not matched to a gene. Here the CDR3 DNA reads TGCAGCGTTGAAGCCAGGGGACAGGGGAGGTACGAGCAGTACTTC. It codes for CSVEARGQGRYEQYF.

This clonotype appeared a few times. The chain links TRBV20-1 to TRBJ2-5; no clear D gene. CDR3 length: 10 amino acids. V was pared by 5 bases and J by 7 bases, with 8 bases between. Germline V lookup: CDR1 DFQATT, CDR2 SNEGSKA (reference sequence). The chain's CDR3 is CSAVHRTQYF. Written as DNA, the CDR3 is TGCAGTGCTGTCCACAGGACCCAGTACTTC.

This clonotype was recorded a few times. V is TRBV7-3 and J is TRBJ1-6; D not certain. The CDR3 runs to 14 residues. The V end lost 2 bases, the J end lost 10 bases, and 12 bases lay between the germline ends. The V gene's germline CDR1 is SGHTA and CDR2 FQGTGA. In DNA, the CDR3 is TGTGCCAGCAGCTTAGGAGGAAGTGGGTCACCCCTCCACTTT. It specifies CASSLGGSGSPLHF.

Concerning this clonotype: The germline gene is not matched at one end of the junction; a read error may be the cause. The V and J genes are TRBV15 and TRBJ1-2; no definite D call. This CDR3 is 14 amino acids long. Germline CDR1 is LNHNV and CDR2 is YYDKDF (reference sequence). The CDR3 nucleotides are TGTGCCACCAGCAGAGATCGCCCGGTTGAGCTTCAAGTTTTC. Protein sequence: CATSRDRPVELQVF. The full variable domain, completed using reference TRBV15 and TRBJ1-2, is DAMVIQNPRYQVTQFGKPVTLSCSQTLNHNVMYWYQQKSSQAPKLLFHYYDKDFNNEADTPDNFQSRRPNTSFCFLDIRSPGLGDTAMYLCATSRDRPVELQVFGSGTRLTVV.

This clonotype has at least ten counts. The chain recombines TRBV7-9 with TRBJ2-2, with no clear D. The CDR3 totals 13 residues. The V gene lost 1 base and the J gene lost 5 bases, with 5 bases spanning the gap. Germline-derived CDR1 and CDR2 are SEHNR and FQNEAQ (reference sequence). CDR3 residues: CASSLGITGELFF. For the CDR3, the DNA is TGTGCCAGCAGCTTAGGAATTACCGGGGAGCTGTTTTTT.

The CDR3 spells CASTGPTDTQYF. CDR3 DNA sequence: TGTGCCAGCACGGGGCCTACAGATACGCAGTATTTT. This chain connects TRBV27 to TRBJ2-3; D could derive from TRBD1 or TRBD2 (5 bases each). V shed 7 bases and J shed 3 bases, with 8 bases lying between them. CDR1 MNHEY and CDR2 SMNVEV come from the germline V gene (reference sequence). This CDR3 has 12 amino acids.

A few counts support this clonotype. CDR3 in amino acids: CASRPPLYNEQFF. In DNA form, the CDR3 reads TGTGCCAGCAGGCCTCCCCTCTACAATGAGCAGTTCTTC. The chain employs TRBV6-5 and TRBJ2-1, with D unresolved. The CDR3 is 13 residues long. Per germline, CDR1 MNHEY and CDR2 SVGAGI. With 6 bases removed from V and 3 bases from J, the gap between germline ends came to 9 bases.

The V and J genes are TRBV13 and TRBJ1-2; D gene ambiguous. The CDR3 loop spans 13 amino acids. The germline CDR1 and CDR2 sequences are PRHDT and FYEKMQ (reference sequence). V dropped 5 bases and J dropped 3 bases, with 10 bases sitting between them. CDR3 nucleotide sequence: TGTGCCAGCAGCCGCCCGGCTTACTATGGCTACACCTTC. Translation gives CASSRPAYYGYTF.

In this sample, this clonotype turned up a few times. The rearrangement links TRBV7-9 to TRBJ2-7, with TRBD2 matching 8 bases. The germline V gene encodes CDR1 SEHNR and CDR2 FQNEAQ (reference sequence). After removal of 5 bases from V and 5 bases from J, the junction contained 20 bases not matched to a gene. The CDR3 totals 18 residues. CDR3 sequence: CASSRKAKAGAVPHEQYF. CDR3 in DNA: TGTGCCAGCAGCAGAAAAGCCAAAGCGGGGGCGGTTCCCCACGAGCAGTACTTC. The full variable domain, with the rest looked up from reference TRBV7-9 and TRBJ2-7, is DTGVSQNPRHKITKRGQNVTFRCDPISEHNRLYWYRQTLGQGPEFLTYFQNEAQLEKSRLLSDRFSAERPKGSFSTLEIQRTEQGDSAMYLCASSRKAKAGAVPHEQYFGPGTRLTVT.

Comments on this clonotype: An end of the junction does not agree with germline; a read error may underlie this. CDR3 DNA: TGTGACAGCAGCTTTACTCTCAACTACGAGCAGTACTTC. It encodes CDSSFTLNYEQYF. This chain connects TRBV7-2 to TRBJ2-7, with no clear D. Per germline, CDR1 SGHTA and CDR2 FQGNSA. This CDR3 is 13 amino acids long.

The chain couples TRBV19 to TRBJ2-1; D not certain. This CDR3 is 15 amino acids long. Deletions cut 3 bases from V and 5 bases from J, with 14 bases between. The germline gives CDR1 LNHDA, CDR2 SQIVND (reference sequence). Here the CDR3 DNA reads TGTGCCAGTAGTATCCGGCAGCTGTGGGACAATGAGCAGTTCTTC. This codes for CASSIRQLWDNEQFF.

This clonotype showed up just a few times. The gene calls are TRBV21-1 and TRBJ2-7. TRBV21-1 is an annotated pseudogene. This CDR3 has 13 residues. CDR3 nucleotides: TGTGCCACCAAATATAGGGTCGTCGACGAGCAGTACTTC. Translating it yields CATKYRVVDEQYF.